These 22 T cell receptor beta chains were sequenced from one sample in a study of Ad26.COV2.S vaccination and SARS-CoV-2 variants. The assay was immunoSEQ multiplex PCR, and TCRdb's table has in-frame clones only and misses some. The profile shows approximately 280,000 clones, about 89% of them singletons. The treatment here: over 15 received Ad26.COV2.S at low or high dose, single or two shots; about 5 received placebo; per-sample allocation not given. At day 63 after the first vaccine or placebo injection, samples were drawn. The sequencing here drew on peripheral blood, taken in a trial of Ad26.COV2.S vaccine versus placebo. The receptors originated from a person between 18 and 60 years old who received the Ad26.COV2.S COVID-19 vaccine or a placebo.

The CDR3 spells CAITPTRVGTGLRETQYF. The CDR3, as DNA: TGTGCCATCACCCCAACCCGAGTCGGGACAGGGTTAAGGGAGACCCAGTACTTC. The rearrangement joins TRBV10-3 to TRBJ2-5, with 9 bases that match TRBD1. Germline V gene lookup returns CDR1 ENHRY and CDR2 SYGVKD. CDR3 length: 18 amino acids. V dropped 7 bases and J dropped 5; count of bases not matched to a gene: 20.

The rearrangement uses TRBV7-2 and TRBJ2-3; 12 bases map to TRBD2. The CDR3 runs to 16 residues. Germline CDR1 is SGHTA and CDR2 is FQGNSA. J lost 4 bases, V lost 0 bases, and 2 bases had no gene match. CDR3 nucleotides: TGTGCCAGCAGCTTAGCCTCTAGCGGGGGGGCAGATACGCAGTATTTT. Residues: CASSLASSGGADTQYF.

This chain connects TRBV19 to TRBJ1-3; D perhaps matches TRBD1 (6 bases). There are 14 residues in the CDR3. V lost 11 bases and J lost 3, with 17 bases in between. Germline CDR1 and CDR2: LNHDA and SQIVND (reference sequence). The CDR3 bases are TGTGCCTCGAGTCCGGGGGCGGATGGAAACACCATATATTTT. Encoded protein: CASSPGADGNTIYF.

The rearrangement uses TRBV28 and TRBJ2-7, with D perhaps given as TRBD1 or TRBD2 (5 bases each). CDR1 and CDR2 (germline): MDHEN, SYDVKM. The CDR3 contains 14 residues. V was trimmed by 7 bases and J by 3 bases, leaving 16 bases between them. CDR3 DNA: TGTGCCAGCATTGGGACGGACAAGCGCTACGAGCAGTACTTC. It translates to CASIGTDKRYEQYF.

The J gene is TRBJ1-2, the V gene TRBV5-4, with a weak D call TRBD1 (5 bases). Germline CDR1 SGHNT, CDR2 YYREEE (reference sequence). Trimming cost V 2 bases and J 5 bases, with 19 bases left between them. The CDR3 is 16 residues long. CDR3 bases: TGTGCCAGCAGCTTCCCCAGGGCCCCTCTGGAATATGGCTACACCTTC. Amino acids: CASSFPRAPLEYGYTF.

This chain uses TRBV4-2 with TRBJ1-2, with D uncertain. CDR1 is LGHNA and CDR2 is YNFKEQ in the germline V gene. This CDR3 comprises 16 residues. Trimming removed 0 bases from V and 4 bases from J, with 15 bases in between. The CDR3 nucleotides read TGTGCCAGCAGCCAAGATGTCAATAGGGCAGTCTATGGCTACACCTTC. It specifies CASSQDVNRAVYGYTF.

CDR3 nucleotides: TGTGCCAGCAGCCAAGATCTCTACCCCTCCGAGCAGTACTTC. Protein sequence: CASSQDLYPSEQYF. J is TRBJ2-7 and V is TRBV3-1 (or the pseudogene TRBV3-2); the D is unclear. The V end lost 0 bases, the J end lost 6 bases, and 12 bases lay between the germline ends. Germline V gives CDR1 LGHDT, CDR2 YNNKEL (reference sequence). The CDR3 totals 14 residues.

The chain combines TRBV6-2 or TRBV6-3 with TRBJ2-2; 10 bases line up with TRBD1. CDR3 length equals 15 residues. Trimming removed 6 bases from V and 6 bases from J; junction bases left unmatched: 7. Per germline, CDR1 MNHEY and CDR2 SVGEGT. The CDR3 loop is CASSTGTGVPGELFF. For the CDR3, the DNA is TGTGCCAGCAGCACCGGGACAGGGGTACCCGGGGAGCTGTTTTTT.

This sequence joins TRBV2 and TRBJ2-2; D remains unclear. Trimming removed 7 bases at V and 7 bases at J, with 13 bases between. Germline CDR1 reads SNHLY; CDR2 reads FYNNEI. The CDR3 consists of 13 residues. The CDR3 protein is CASNSPSVGELFF. The CDR3 DNA reads as TGTGCCAGCAACTCCCCAAGCGTCGGGGAGCTGTTTTTT.

The V and J genes are TRBV18 and TRBJ1-3, with D unclear. In germline, CDR1 is KGHSH, CDR2 LQKENI. The CDR3 length is 17 residues. V lost 0 bases and J lost 0, with 12 bases in between. CDR3 in amino acids: CASSPPNTMTSGNTIYF. The CDR3 DNA follows: TGTGCCAGCTCACCACCAAACACCATGACCTCTGGAAACACCATATATTTT.

The V call is TRBV7-9, the J call TRBJ1-4; D unclear. The CDR3 extends over 13 amino acids. Germline-derived CDR1 and CDR2 are SEHNR and FQNEAQ (reference sequence). V lost 5 bases, J lost 5 bases, and 9 bases lay in between. The CDR3 protein is CASSRPLNEKLFF. Here the CDR3 DNA reads TGTGCCAGCAGCCGCCCCCTAAATGAAAAACTGTTTTTT.

The chain is built from TRBV2 and TRBJ1-2, with a tentative D call TRBD1 (5 bases). Trimming took off 3 bases at V and 13 bases at J, with 12 bases between the two ends. CDR3 length: 11 residues. Germline V gene data show CDR1 as SNHLY and CDR2 as FYNNEI. In DNA, the CDR3 is TGTGCCAGCAGTGAGGGCTGGAGGGGCACCTTC. Encoded protein: CASSEGWRGTF.

In this sample, this clone turned up a few times. This chain uses TRBV6-1 with TRBJ2-1, with 7 bases fitting TRBD2. Germline V gene lookup returns CDR1 MNHNS and CDR2 SASEGT. The V and J ends lost 3 bases and 3 bases, in that order; junction bases with no gene match: 5. This CDR3 spans 15 amino acids. CDR3 DNA: TGTGCCAGCAGTGAGGGCGGGACTATCTACAATGAGCAGTTCTTC. As protein: CASSEGGTIYNEQFF.

CDR3 nucleotide sequence: TGTGCCTGGAGTCCTGATGGGGGGGAGACCCAGTACTTC. Translated, it gives CAWSPDGGETQYF. J is TRBJ2-5 and V is TRBV30; TRBD2 might be the D (6 bases). The CDR3 runs 13 residues. With 2 bases removed from V and 5 bases from J, the gap between germline ends came to 12 bases. Germline V lookup: CDR1 GTSNPN, CDR2 SVGIG (reference sequence).

The chain links TRBV2 to TRBJ2-7; perhaps D is TRBD1 or TRBD2 (5 bases each). Germline lookup yields CDR1 SNHLY and CDR2 FYNNEI. The CDR3 totals 13 residues. V was clipped by 6 bases and J by 2 bases, with 11 bases between them. CDR3 nucleotide sequence: TGTGCCAGCAGGGACGGGGCCGCCTACGAGCAGTACTTC. Translating it yields CASRDGAAYEQYF.

CDR3 DNA sequence: TGTGCCAGCAGCCAAGAAATCCAGGGTCAGTTCTTC. This encodes CASSQEIQGQFF. V and J are TRBV14 and TRBJ2-1; D perhaps matches TRBD1 (5 bases). Trimming removed 0 bases from V and 13 bases from J, with 10 bases in between. The germline V gene encodes CDR1 SGHDN and CDR2 FVKESK. This CDR3 is 12 amino acids long.

This clone was seen only once. V gene TRBV27 combines with J gene TRBJ2-2, with D possibly being TRBD1 (6 bases). The ends were cut back, 3 bases at V and 0 bases at J, with 8 bases in the middle. The CDR3 sequence is 15 residues long. Per the germline V gene, CDR1 is MNHEY and CDR2 is SMNVEV (reference sequence). The CDR3 DNA follows: TGTGCCAGCAGTTTCAAGGGGGCGAACACCGGGGAGCTGTTTTTT. Its translation: CASSFKGANTGELFF.

This sequence joins TRBV5-6 and TRBJ2-4; D is ambiguous. The CDR3 is 13 residues long. V was shortened by 4 bases and J by 1 base, with 6 bases between the two germline ends. CDR1 is SGHDT, CDR2 YYEEEE, per germline. The CDR3 protein is CASSPAAKNIQYF. The CDR3 DNA is TGTGCCAGCAGCCCGGCGGCCAAAAACATTCAGTACTTC.

The table lists this clone with a count of one. The CDR3 DNA follows: TGTGCCAGCAAACCCCCCGGGACAGCCTCCTACGAGCAGTACTTC. This translates into CASKPPGTASYEQYF. The gene calls are TRBV27 and TRBJ2-7; the match to TRBD1 covers 7 bases. The CDR3 is made up of 15 amino acids. The V gene's germline CDR1 is MNHEY and CDR2 SMNVEV (reference sequence). Trimming cost V 7 bases and J 0 bases; bases outside gene matches: 9.

This rearrangement joins TRBV2 to TRBJ2-5; tentative D call: TRBD1 (6 bases). The CDR3 runs to 15 residues. Trimming took 5 bases from V and 1 from J, leaving 14 bases between them. Germline loops: CDR1 SNHLY, CDR2 FYNNEI. Here the CDR3 reads CASSSQGQFQETQYF. As DNA, the CDR3 is TGTGCCAGCAGTTCCCAAGGACAGTTCCAAGAGACCCAGTACTTC.

This clone has only a few counts. This chain uses TRBV5-5 with TRBJ2-7; D remains ambiguous. With 6 bases removed from V and 0 bases from J, the gap between germline ends came to 19 bases. Germline V CDR1 and CDR2: SGHKS, YYEKEE (reference sequence). The CDR3 extends over 16 amino acids. Here the CDR3 reads CASTQTASLSSYEQYF. The CDR3 DNA reads as TGTGCCAGCACCCAAACGGCCAGCCTTAGCTCCTACGAGCAGTACTTC.

This clone was detected once. The chain links TRBV2 to TRBJ2-2; D gene ambiguous. Germline CDR1 SNHLY, CDR2 FYNNEI. The V end was cut by 2 bases, the J end by 2 bases, with 6 bases between. CDR3 length: 14 residues. For the CDR3, the DNA is TGTGCCAGCAGTGAATCGGAAAACACCGGGGAGCTGTTTTTT. Residues: CASSESENTGELFF. Full variable domain (remainder filled in from reference TRBV2 and TRBJ2-2): EPEVTQTPSHQVTQMGQEVILRCVPISNHLYFYWYRQILGQKVEFLVSFYNNEISEKSEIFDDQFSVERPDGSNFTLKIRSTKLEDSAMYFCASSESENTGELFFGEGSRLTVL.